A single T cell receptor (beta chain) is shown here with its context. This specimen comes from a study of blood T cell repertoires in COVID-19. The wider study: Italy, Spain and the United States were the sources of the convalescent and acute COVID-19 samples. Sources were T cells, B-cell-depleted T cells, or PBMCs; the material itself was cDNA or gDNA.

The germline V gene encodes CDR1 SGHTA and CDR2 FQGNSA. The V and J ends lost 0 bases and 7 bases, in that order; junction bases with no gene match: 4. The CDR3 runs to 16 residues. Study processing details: The assay estimated nucleated cells by amplifying reference gene primers. Using immunoSEQ multiplex PCR, the repertoire was profiled, and TCRdb retains in-frame clones only, with some absent. The V and J calls and clone size are taken from that table; D and trimming were inferred from the DNA. The data contain about 150,000 clones, around 80% of them singletons. Source material: peripheral blood. The sequence came from a human donor with acute or convalescent COVID-19. The donor label of this sample is uncertain. This chain connects TRBV7-2 to TRBJ1-6; 9 bases are shared with TRBD1. The CDR3 spells CASSLAGTGRNSPLHF. The CDR3 nucleotides are TGTGCCAGCAGCTTAGCAGGGACAGGGAGGAATTCACCCCTCCACTTT.